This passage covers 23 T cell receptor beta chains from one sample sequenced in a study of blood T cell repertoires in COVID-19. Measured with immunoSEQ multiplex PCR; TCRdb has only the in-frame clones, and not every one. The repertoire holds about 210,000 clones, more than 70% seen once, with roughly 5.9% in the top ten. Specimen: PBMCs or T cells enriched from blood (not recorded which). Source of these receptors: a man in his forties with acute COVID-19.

CDR3: CASSYTGGKSSYEQYF. In DNA form, the CDR3 reads TGTGCCAGCAGCTATACAGGGGGCAAGAGCTCCTACGAGCAGTACTTC. The chain combines TRBV7-9 with TRBJ2-7, with 9 bases that match TRBD1. V lost 4 bases to trimming and J lost 0 bases; unmatched junction nucleotides: 7. This CDR3 comprises 16 residues. Germline V CDR1 and CDR2: SEHNR, FQNEAQ (reference sequence).

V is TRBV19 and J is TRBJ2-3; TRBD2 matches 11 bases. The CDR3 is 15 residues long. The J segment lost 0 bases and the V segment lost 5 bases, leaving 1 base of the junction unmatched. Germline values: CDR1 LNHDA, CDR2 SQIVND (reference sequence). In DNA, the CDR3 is TGTGCCAGTAGTTGGACTAGCGGGAGCACAGATACGCAGTATTTT. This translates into CASSWTSGSTDTQYF.

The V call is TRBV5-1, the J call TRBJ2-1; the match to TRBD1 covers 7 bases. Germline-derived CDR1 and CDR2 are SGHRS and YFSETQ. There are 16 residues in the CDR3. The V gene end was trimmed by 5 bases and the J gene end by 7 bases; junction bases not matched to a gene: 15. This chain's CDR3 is CASRGTGTAFENEQFF. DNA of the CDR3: TGCGCCAGCAGGGGGACCGGGACAGCCTTTGAAAATGAGCAGTTCTTC. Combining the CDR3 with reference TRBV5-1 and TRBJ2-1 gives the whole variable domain KAGVTQTPRYLIKTRGQQVTLSCSPISGHRSVSWYQQTPGQGLQFLFEYFSETQRNKGNFPGRFSGRQFSNSRSEMNVSTLELGDSALYLCASRGTGTAFENEQFFGPGTRLTVL.

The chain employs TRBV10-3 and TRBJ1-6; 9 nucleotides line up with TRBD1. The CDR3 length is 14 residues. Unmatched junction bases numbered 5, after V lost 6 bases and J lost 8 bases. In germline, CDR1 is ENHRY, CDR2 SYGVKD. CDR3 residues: CAISPGQGYSPLHF. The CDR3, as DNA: TGTGCCATCAGCCCGGGACAGGGTTATTCACCCCTCCACTTT.

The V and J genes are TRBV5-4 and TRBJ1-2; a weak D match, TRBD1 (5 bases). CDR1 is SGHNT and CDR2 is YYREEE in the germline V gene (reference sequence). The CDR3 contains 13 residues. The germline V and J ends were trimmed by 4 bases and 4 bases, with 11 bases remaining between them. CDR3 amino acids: CASSRGGAYGYTF. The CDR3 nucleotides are TGTGCCAGCAGCCGCGGAGGGGCCTATGGCTACACCTTC.

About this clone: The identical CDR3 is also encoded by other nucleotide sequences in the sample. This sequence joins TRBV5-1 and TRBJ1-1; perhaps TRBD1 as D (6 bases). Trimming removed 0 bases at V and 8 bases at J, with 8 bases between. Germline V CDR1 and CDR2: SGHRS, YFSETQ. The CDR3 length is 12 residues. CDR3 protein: CASSLGQGEAFF. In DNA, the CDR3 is TGCGCCAGCAGCTTGGGGCAGGGGGAAGCTTTCTTT.

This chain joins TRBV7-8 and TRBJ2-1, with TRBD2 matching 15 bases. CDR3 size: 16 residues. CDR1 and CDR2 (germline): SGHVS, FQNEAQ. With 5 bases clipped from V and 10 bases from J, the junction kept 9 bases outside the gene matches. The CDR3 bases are TGTGCCAGCAGCCTCTGGACTAGCGGGAGGGTGGGAGAGCAGTTCTTC. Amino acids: CASSLWTSGRVGEQFF.

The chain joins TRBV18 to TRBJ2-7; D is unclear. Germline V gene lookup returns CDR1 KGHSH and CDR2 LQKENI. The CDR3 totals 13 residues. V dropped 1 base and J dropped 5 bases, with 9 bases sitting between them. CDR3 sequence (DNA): TGTGCCAGCTCACCACAAGCGTGGGACGAGCAGTACTTC. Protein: CASSPQAWDEQYF.

The CDR3 DNA is TGTGCCAGCCAGACAGGGGTCTATAATTCACCCCTCCACTTT. Translated: CASQTGVYNSPLHF. The J gene is TRBJ1-6, the V gene TRBV27; 8 nucleotides agree with TRBD1. The CDR3 is 14 amino acids. The germline gives CDR1 MNHEY, CDR2 SMNVEV (reference sequence). J lost 3 bases, V lost 8 bases, and 3 bases had no gene match.

The CDR3 loop reads CASSSLPSGISTDTQYF. Written as DNA, the CDR3 is TGTGCCAGCAGTTCACTCCCTAGCGGCATCTCCACAGATACGCAGTATTTT. The chain has TRBV28 and TRBJ2-3; 7 nucleotides line up with TRBD2. The junction had 12 bases not matched to a gene; V was cut back by 4 bases and J by 2 bases. CDR3 length: 17 residues. CDR1 and CDR2 from the germline V gene are MDHEN and SYDVKM.

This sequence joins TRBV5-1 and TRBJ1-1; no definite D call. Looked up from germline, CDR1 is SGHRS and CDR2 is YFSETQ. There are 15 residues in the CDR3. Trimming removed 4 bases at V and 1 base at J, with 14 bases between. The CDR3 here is CASSTLSRANTEAFF. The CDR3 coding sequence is TGCGCCAGCAGCACCCTCTCGAGGGCGAACACTGAAGCTTTCTTT.

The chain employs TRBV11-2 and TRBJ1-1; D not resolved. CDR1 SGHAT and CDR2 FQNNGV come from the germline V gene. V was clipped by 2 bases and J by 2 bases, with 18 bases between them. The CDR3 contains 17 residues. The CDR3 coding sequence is TGTGCCAGCAGCTTAACGGCCTTGGGGAGGTTTAACACTGAAGCTTTCTTT. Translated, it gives CASSLTALGRFNTEAFF.

CDR3 protein: CASSLAWTGGSDYGYTF. The CDR3 DNA reads TGCGCCAGCAGCTTGGCGTGGACAGGGGGCTCTGACTATGGCTACACCTTC. The rearrangement links TRBV5-1 to TRBJ1-2; 11 bases agree with TRBD1. Germline V CDR1 and CDR2: SGHRS, YFSETQ. Germline trimming cut 0 bases from V and 3 bases from J; bases unmatched to any gene: 7. CDR3 length: 17 amino acids.

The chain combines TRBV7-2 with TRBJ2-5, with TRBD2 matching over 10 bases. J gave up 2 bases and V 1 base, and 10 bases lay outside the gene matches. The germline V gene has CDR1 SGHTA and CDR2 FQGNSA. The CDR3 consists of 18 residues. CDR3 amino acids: CASSLVRASGRRQETQYF. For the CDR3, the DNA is TGTGCCAGCAGCTTAGTCCGGGCTAGCGGGAGACGACAAGAGACCCAGTACTTC. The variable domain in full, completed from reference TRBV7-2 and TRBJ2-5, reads GAGVSQSPSNKVTEKGKDVELRCDPISGHTALYWYRQSLGQGLEFLIYFQGNSAPDKSGLPSDRFSAERTGGSVSTLTIQRTQQEDSAVYLCASSLVRASGRRQETQYFGPGTRLLVL.

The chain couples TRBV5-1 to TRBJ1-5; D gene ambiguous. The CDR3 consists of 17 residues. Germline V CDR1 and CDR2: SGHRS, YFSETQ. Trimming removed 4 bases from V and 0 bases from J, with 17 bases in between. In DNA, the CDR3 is TGCGCCAGCAGCGAGGGTTCCCGGTCGGATAGCAATCAGCCCCAGCATTTT. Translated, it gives CASSEGSRSDSNQPQHF.

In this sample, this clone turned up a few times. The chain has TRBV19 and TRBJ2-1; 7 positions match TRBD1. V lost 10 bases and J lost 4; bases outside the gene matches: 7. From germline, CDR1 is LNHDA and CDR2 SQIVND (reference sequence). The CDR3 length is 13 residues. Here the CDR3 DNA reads TGTGCCACCAAGGGGACAGCTTACAATGAGCAGTTCTTC. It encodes CATKGTAYNEQFF.

DNA of the CDR3: TGTGCCAGCAGTGTCCCGGGGTGGCGGGAGCGCCCTCCTCAGGCCCAGTACTTC. It yields the protein CASSVPGWRERPPQAQYF. The gene calls are TRBV6-1 and TRBJ2-5; TRBD2 agrees at 7 bases. The germline CDR1 and CDR2 sequences are MNHNS and SASEGT. With 4 bases clipped from V and 9 bases from J, the junction kept 23 bases outside the gene matches. CDR3 length: 18 residues.

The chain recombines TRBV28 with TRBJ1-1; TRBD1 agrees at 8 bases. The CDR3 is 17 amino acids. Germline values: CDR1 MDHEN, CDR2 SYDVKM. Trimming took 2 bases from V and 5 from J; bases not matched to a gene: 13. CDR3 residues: CASSLNGLRGRGTEAFF. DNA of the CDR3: TGTGCCAGCAGTTTAAACGGGCTCAGGGGGCGTGGGACTGAAGCTTTCTTT.

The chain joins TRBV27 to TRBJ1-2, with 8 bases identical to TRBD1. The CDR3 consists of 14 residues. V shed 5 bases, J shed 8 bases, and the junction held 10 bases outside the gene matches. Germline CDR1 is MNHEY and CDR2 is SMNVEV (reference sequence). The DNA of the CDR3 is TGTGCCAGCAGTCCGGACAGGGTACGTCTAGGCTACACCTTC. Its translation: CASSPDRVRLGYTF.

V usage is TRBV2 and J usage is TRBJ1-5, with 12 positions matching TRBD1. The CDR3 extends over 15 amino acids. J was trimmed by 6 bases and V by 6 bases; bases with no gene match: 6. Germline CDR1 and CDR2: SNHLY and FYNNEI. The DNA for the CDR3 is TGTGCCAGCAGGCCCGGGACAGGGGGCTTTCAGCCCCAGCATTTT. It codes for CASRPGTGGFQPQHF.

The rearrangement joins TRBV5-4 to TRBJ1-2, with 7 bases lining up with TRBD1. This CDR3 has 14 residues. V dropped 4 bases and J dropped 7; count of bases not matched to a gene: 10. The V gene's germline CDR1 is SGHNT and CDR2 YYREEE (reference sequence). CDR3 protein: CASSQPGTAFGYTF. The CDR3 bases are TGTGCCAGCAGCCAGCCCGGGACAGCGTTTGGCTACACCTTC.

CDR3 protein: CASGLSESGELFF. CDR3 DNA sequence: TGTGCTAGTGGTTTATCCGAGAGCGGGGAGCTGTTTTTT. V and J are TRBV12-5 and TRBJ2-2; unclear D gene. The CDR3 totals 13 residues. Trimming removed 3 bases from V and 7 bases from J, with 9 bases in between. The germline CDR1 and CDR2 sequences are LGHNT and FRNRAP.

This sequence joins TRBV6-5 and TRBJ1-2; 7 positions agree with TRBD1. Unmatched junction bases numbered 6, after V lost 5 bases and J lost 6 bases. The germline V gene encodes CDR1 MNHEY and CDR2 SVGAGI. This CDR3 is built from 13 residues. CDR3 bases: TGTGCCAGCAGTAACACAGGGGTCCATGGCTACACCTTC. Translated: CASSNTGVHGYTF.